The 14 T cell receptor beta chains below all came from one sample that was sequenced in a study of shared clonotypes between healthy human individuals. Clones were sequenced by immunoSEQ multiplex PCR, and TCRdb holds only the in-frame ones, with some missing. The profile shows some 530,000 clones, around 73% of them singletons. Specimen: PBMCs. These receptors originate from a woman between 40 and 50 years old in good health. Some clones in this sample may be carry-over from other donors' samples.

The chain recombines TRBV28 with TRBJ1-3, with 9 bases fitting TRBD1. J was trimmed by 2 bases and V by 4 bases; bases with no gene match: 6. Germline V gene sequence: CDR1 MDHEN, CDR2 SYDVKM. The CDR3 contains 16 residues. DNA of the CDR3: TGTGCCAGCAGTTCGCCTAGACAGGGGGCTGGAAACACCATATATTTT. Translation gives CASSSPRQGAGNTIYF.

This clone was seen a few times. The chain is built from TRBV7-9 and TRBJ1-2; D gene unclear. V lost 6 bases and J 6 bases, leaving 14 bases between the germline ends. Germline assignment: CDR1 SEHNR and CDR2 FQNEAQ (reference sequence). CDR3 size: 13 residues. The CDR3 is CASRGPRDHGYTF. The CDR3 region has the DNA TGTGCCAGCAGGGGTCCTCGTGACCATGGCTACACCTTC. The entire variable domain, with the rest obtained from reference TRBV7-9 and TRBJ1-2, is as follows: DTGVSQNPRHKITKRGQNVTFRCDPISEHNRLYWYRQTLGQGPEFLTYFQNEAQLEKSRLLSDRFSAERPKGSFSTLEIQRTEQGDSAMYLCASRGPRDHGYTFGSGTRLTVV.

The V and J genes are TRBV2 and TRBJ1-3; no firm D call. This CDR3 has 13 amino acids. Trimming pared 8 bases from V and 3 bases from J, leaving 11 bases between. Germline CDR1 is SNHLY and CDR2 is FYNNEI. The CDR3 sequence: CASSRTVGNTIYF. For the CDR3, the DNA is TGTGCCAGCTCAAGGACGGTTGGAAACACCATATATTTT.

The CDR3 spells CASSPYWTGTRATGELFF. The DNA of the CDR3 is TGTGCCAGCAGTCCATATTGGACAGGGACTCGCGCCACCGGGGAGCTGTTTTTT. The rearrangement uses TRBV28 and TRBJ2-2; the match to TRBD1 covers 8 bases. V gave up 5 bases and J gave up 4 bases; unmatched junction bases: 15. In germline, CDR1 is MDHEN, CDR2 SYDVKM. CDR3 size: 18 residues.

This clone came up a few times. The chain has TRBV6-1 and TRBJ2-7; 10 bases agree with TRBD2. The CDR3 is 15 residues long. Unmatched junction bases numbered 4, after V lost 2 bases and J lost 3 bases. Germline CDR1 reads MNHNS; CDR2 reads SASEGT. CDR3 coding DNA: TGTGCCAGCAGTGAACTTGGACTAGCGGTCTACGAGCAGTACTTC. Protein: CASSELGLAVYEQYF.

This chain joins TRBV6-1 and TRBJ2-7; the match to TRBD1 covers 9 bases. CDR1 and CDR2 (germline): MNHNS, SASEGT. The CDR3 is made up of 14 amino acids. V shed 8 bases and J 2 bases; nucleotides not matched to a gene: 7. The CDR3 region has the DNA TGTGCCAGCGACCGGGACAGGGCCACCTACGAGCAGTACTTC. Residues: CASDRDRATYEQYF.

The V gene is TRBV5-4, the J gene TRBJ2-7; tentatively, D is TRBD1 (6 bases). Trimming stripped 2 bases from V and 0 bases from J, with 9 bases between. Looked up from germline, CDR1 is SGHNT and CDR2 is YYREEE (reference sequence). The CDR3 consists of 14 residues. CDR3 sequence: CASSLTGSSYEQYF. The CDR3 bases are TGTGCCAGCAGCTTAACAGGGAGCTCCTACGAGCAGTACTTC. The entire variable domain, with the rest obtained from reference TRBV5-4 and TRBJ2-7, is as follows: ETGVTQSPTHLIKTRGQQVTLRCSSQSGHNTVSWYQQALGQGPQFIFQYYREEENGRGNFPPRFSGLQFPNYSSELNVNALELDDSALYLCASSLTGSSYEQYFGPGTRLTVT.

The rearrangement links TRBV5-8 to TRBJ1-5; 8 nucleotides agree with TRBD1. CDR1 and CDR2 from the germline V gene are SGHTS and YDEGEE. J gave up 0 bases and V 5 bases, and 10 bases lay outside the gene matches. The CDR3 consists of 17 residues. The CDR3 protein is CASRQTGDIYSNQPQHF. The CDR3 DNA follows: TGTGCCAGCAGACAGACAGGGGACATATATAGCAATCAGCCCCAGCATTTT.

The chain recombines TRBV11-1 with TRBJ1-1; D is undetermined. CDR3 length equals 16 residues. The germline gives CDR1 SGHAT, CDR2 FQDESV (reference sequence). The V end was cut by 5 bases, the J end by 0 bases, with 16 bases between. The CDR3 loop is CASSAFKGLMNTEAFF. In nucleotides, the CDR3 is TGTGCCAGCAGCGCATTTAAAGGGCTCATGAACACTGAAGCTTTCTTT.

CDR3 sequence reads: CASSRNSGEQFF. CDR3 coding DNA: TGCGCCAGCAGCCGGAATAGCGGTGAGCAGTTCTTC. The chain uses TRBV4-3 and TRBJ2-1, with TRBD2 as a possible D gene (6 bases). Deletions cut 4 bases from V and 9 bases from J, with 10 bases between. Germline CDR1 LGHNA, CDR2 YSLEER. The CDR3 is 12 residues long.

The J gene is TRBJ2-1, the V gene TRBV9; a possible D gene is TRBD1 (6 bases). V shed 1 base and J shed 8 bases, with 7 bases lying between them. This CDR3 contains 12 residues. CDR1 and CDR2 from the germline V gene are SGDLS and YYNGEE. The CDR3 coding sequence is TGTGCCAGCAGCGTAACAGGGTATGAGCAGTTCTTC. Translation: CASSVTGYEQFF.

V gene TRBV7-2 combines with J gene TRBJ2-1; a possible D gene is TRBD1 (5 bases). V dropped 3 bases and J dropped 0 bases, with 21 bases sitting between them. Germline V CDR1 and CDR2: SGHTA, FQGNSA. CDR3 length: 19 residues. CDR3 loop: CASSFLGPPAASSYNEQFF. The CDR3 DNA reads as TGTGCCAGCAGCTTCTTGGGGCCACCGGCGGCCAGCTCCTACAATGAGCAGTTCTTC.

This clone was counted a single time. The chain is built from TRBV19 and TRBJ1-2; no clear D gene. The CDR3 is 13 amino acids. Germline V lookup: CDR1 LNHDA, CDR2 SQIVND (reference sequence). V lost 6 bases and J 4 bases, leaving 12 bases between the germline ends. DNA for the CDR3: TGTGCCAGTAGGATGGAGGTTGCCTATGGCTACACCTTC. Translating gives CASRMEVAYGYTF.

The V call is TRBV19, the J call TRBJ2-1; 11 nucleotides match TRBD1. With V trimmed by 4 bases and J by 10 bases, 3 bases remained unmatched. Per germline, CDR1 LNHDA and CDR2 SQIVND (reference sequence). The CDR3 is 13 residues long. The CDR3 bases are TGTGCCAGTAGTACCGGGACAGGGGGAGAGCAGTTCTTC. It specifies CASSTGTGGEQFF.